This T cell receptor beta chain was recovered during a study of OX40 agonist ivuxolimab in advanced cancers. Whole-study results and caveats: More expanded clones were seen, on average, in CD8+ T cells than in CD4+. The study did not work out the antigen specificity of the expanded peripheral T cells.

The trim removed 1 base at V and 7 bases at J, leaving 6 bases unmatched. The CDR3 runs to 15 residues. Germline V CDR1 and CDR2: SGHNT, YENEEA. Assay: immunoSEQ multiplex PCR; the TCRdb copy retains only in-frame clones and omits some. The profile shows about 62,000 clones, 70% to 90% of them singletons. Note on this clone: Its antigen remains unknown.

The J gene is TRBJ1-5, the V gene TRBV11-3; 8 bases match TRBD1. This receptor was taken from an adult with an advanced solid tumor such as melanoma, head and neck, liver or kidney cancer. The starting material was CD4+ or CD8+ T cells sorted from blood, obtained in a trial of the OX40 agonist ivuxolimab. The CDR3 here is CASSLGGGTGQPQHF. For the CDR3, the DNA is TGTGCCAGCAGCTTAGGAGGGGGGACAGGACAGCCCCAGCATTTT.